The clone carrying this T cell receptor beta chain was seen a few times. What it binds is unknown. CDR3 size: 13 residues. From germline, CDR1 is SGHRS and CDR2 YFSETQ. With 0 bases removed from V and 3 bases from J, the gap between germline ends came to 7 bases. The sample belongs to a study of beta chain features in type 1 diabetes. Turning to the study itself: The patient and healthy donor groups were comparable for age, gender and cell yields. General study findings and limits: The study found moderately but significantly shorter TCRB CDR3s in all four CD4+ subsets of Type 1 diabetes patients. Patients and controls would be equally affected if PCR favored shorter templates.

Reverse transcription of all isolated RNA meant that expressed TCRB transcripts were sequenced. The read count averaged around 3.6 million across naive, central memory and regulatory T cell samples. Profiled with immunoSEQ multiplex PCR; TCRdb holds only in-frame clones, not every one. The sample consists of 640,000 or so clones, around an eighth of them appearing once. The receptor comes from a man aged 18 to 29 with type 1 diabetes. The chain uses TRBV5-1 and TRBJ2-7, with D unclear. Sequenced: naive CD4+ T cells from blood. The CDR3 region is CASSLVVGYEQYF. CDR3 DNA: TGCGCCAGCAGCTTGGTTGTCGGCTACGAGCAGTACTTC.